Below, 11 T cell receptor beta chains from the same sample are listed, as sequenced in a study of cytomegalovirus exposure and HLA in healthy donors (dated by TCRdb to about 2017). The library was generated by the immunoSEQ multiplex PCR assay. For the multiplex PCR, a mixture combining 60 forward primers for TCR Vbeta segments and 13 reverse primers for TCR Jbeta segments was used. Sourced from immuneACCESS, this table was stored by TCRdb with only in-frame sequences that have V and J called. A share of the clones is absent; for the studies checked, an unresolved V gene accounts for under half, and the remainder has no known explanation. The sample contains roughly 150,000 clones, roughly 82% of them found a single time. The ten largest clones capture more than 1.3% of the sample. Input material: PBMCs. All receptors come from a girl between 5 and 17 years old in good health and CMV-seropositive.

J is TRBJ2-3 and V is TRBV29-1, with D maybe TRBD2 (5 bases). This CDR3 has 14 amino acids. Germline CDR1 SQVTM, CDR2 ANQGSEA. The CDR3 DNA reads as TGCATCAATCGGCGGGCTGCTAGCACAGATACGCAGTATTTT. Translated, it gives CINRRAASTDTQYF.

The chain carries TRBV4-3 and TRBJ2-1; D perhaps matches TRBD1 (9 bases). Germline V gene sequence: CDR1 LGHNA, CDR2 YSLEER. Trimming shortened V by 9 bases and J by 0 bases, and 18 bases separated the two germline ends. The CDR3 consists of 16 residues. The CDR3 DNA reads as TGCGCCAGTTCACAGGGGGCGGGGGGCTCCTACAATGAGCAGTTCTTC. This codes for CASSQGAGGSYNEQFF.

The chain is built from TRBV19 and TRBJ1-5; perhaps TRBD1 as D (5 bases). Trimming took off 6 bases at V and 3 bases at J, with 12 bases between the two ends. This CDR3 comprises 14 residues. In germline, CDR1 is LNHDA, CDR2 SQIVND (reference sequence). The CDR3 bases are TGTGCCAGTAGAAGACAGAGTTCCAATCAGCCCCAGCATTTT. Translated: CASRRQSSNQPQHF.

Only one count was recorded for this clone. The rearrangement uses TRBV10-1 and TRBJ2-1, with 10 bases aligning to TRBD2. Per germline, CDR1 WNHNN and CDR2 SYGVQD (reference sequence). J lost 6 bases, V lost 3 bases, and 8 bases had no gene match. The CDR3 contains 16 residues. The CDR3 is CASSDTSGAAFNEQFF. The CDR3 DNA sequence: TGCGCCAGCAGTGATACTAGCGGGGCCGCCTTCAATGAGCAGTTCTTC.

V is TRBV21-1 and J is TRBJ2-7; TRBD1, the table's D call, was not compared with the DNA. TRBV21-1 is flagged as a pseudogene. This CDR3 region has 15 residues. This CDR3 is CASSTSGQGRDEQYF. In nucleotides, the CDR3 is TGTGCCAGCAGCACCTCGGGACAGGGAAGGGACGAGCAGTACTTC.

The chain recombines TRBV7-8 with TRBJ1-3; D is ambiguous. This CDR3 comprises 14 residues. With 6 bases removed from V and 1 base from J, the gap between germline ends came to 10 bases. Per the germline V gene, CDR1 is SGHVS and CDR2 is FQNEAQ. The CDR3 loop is CASRSAGSGNTIYF. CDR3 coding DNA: TGTGCCAGCAGGTCCGCGGGGTCTGGAAACACCATATATTTT. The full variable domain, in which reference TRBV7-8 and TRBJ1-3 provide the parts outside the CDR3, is GAGVSQSPRYKVAKRGQDVALRCDPISGHVSLFWYQQALGQGPEFLTYFQNEAQLDKSGLPSDRFFAERPEGSVSTLKIQRTQQEDSAVYLCASRSAGSGNTIYFGEGSWLTVV.

CDR3 in amino acids: CAGRQGNTEAFF. For the CDR3, the DNA is TGTGCCGGCAGACAGGGGAACACTGAAGCTTTCTTT. The rearrangement links TRBV30 to TRBJ1-1; TRBD1 aligns across 7 bases. V gave up 8 bases and J gave up 1 base; unmatched junction bases: 4. The CDR3 covers 12 residues. Germline-derived CDR1 and CDR2 are GTSNPN and SVGIG (reference sequence).

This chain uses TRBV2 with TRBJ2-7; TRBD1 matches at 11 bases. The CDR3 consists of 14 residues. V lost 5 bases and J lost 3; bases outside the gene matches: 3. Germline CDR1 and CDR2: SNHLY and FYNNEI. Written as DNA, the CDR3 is TGTGCCAGCAGTCCCGGGACAGGGGGCTACGAGCAGTACTTC. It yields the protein CASSPGTGGYEQYF.

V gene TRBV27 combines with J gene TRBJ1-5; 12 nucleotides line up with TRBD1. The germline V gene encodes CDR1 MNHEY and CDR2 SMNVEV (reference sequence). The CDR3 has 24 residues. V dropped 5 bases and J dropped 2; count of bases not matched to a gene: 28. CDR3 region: CASSTNRRDRGRGGSVGGNQPQHF. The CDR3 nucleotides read TGTGCCAGCAGTACCAACCGTAGGGACAGGGGGCGAGGCGGTTCGGTAGGTGGCAATCAGCCCCAGCATTTT.

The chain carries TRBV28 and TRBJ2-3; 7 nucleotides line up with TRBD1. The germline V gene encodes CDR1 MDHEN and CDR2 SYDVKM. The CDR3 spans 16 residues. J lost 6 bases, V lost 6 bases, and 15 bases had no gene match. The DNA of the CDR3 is TGTGCCAGCAGCAAATACCGGGGCAGGGGGTTGGATACGCAGTATTTT. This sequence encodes CASSKYRGRGLDTQYF.

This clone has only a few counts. The CDR3, as DNA: TGTGCCAGCAGTTTCCCAGGGGTGTCAACTAATGAAAAACTGTTTTTT. This codes for CASSFPGVSTNEKLFF. The gene calls are TRBV28 and TRBJ1-4; D possibly corresponds to TRBD1 (6 bases). In germline, CDR1 is MDHEN, CDR2 SYDVKM. Between the trimmed V and J ends, which lost 3 bases and 0 bases, there was a span of 11 bases. The CDR3 runs 16 residues.